The clone carrying this T cell receptor (beta chain) was found a few times. Its cognate antigen is unknown. From the RT-PCR reads, TCRdb called clonotypes with MiXCR, one entry per CDR3 protein. The sample holds more than 700,000 distinct CDR3 sequences, about 20% seen once. The data were taken from a study of response to subunit inactivated influenza vaccine. V was cut by 0 bases and J by 4 bases, with 4 bases left in between. Germline V CDR1 and CDR2: LNHNV, YYDKDF (reference sequence). This CDR3 comprises 13 residues. Whole-study findings and limits: The study's authors posited that every seasonal influenza vaccination enlists few new T cells.

Material: PBMCs from blood, obtained about 5 days after vaccination. This sequence originates from a man in his fifties or sixties who received an inactivated influenza vaccine. The chain carries TRBV15 and TRBJ1-3; D not resolved. The CDR3 DNA reads TGTGCCACCAGCAGAGATCGGGGAAACACCATATATTTT. Encoded protein: CATSRDRGNTIYF.